The clone carrying this T cell receptor beta chain was counted many times. Its antigen is unknown. The sample's time point: longitudinal time-point 2. This entry comes from a study of neurological immune-mediated disorders. Findings and limits, study-wide: None of the CDR3 amino acid sequences in expanded clones turned up in more than one subject, which points to private repertoires in all groups. Multiple sclerosis, the disease with the least TCR clonal expansion, fell below healthy controls, whereas HTLV-1-associated myelopathy showed the most.

The cDNA was synthesized by 5'RACE incorporating 10-nucleotide random UMIs. Over 160 million TCR-beta sequences from 15-18 subjects were obtained in each sequencing run. Using its own MiXCR run on the 5' RACE reads, TCRdb lists one record per CDR3 protein. The sample yields 50,000 or so distinct CDR3 sequences, about 12% seen once. V dropped 2 bases and J dropped 7 bases, with 19 bases sitting between them. The CDR3 has 16 residues. The germline gives CDR1 SGHKS, CDR2 YYEKEE (reference sequence). The clonotype comes from a male donor with HTLV-1-associated myelopathy (HAM/TSP). This sequence joins TRBV5-5 and TRBJ1-5; no reliable D call. Sequenced material: PBMCs. CDR3 sequence reads: CASSFQSIEPLQPQHF. The DNA for the CDR3 is TGTGCCAGCAGCTTCCAATCCATCGAGCCGTTGCAGCCCCAGCATTTT.